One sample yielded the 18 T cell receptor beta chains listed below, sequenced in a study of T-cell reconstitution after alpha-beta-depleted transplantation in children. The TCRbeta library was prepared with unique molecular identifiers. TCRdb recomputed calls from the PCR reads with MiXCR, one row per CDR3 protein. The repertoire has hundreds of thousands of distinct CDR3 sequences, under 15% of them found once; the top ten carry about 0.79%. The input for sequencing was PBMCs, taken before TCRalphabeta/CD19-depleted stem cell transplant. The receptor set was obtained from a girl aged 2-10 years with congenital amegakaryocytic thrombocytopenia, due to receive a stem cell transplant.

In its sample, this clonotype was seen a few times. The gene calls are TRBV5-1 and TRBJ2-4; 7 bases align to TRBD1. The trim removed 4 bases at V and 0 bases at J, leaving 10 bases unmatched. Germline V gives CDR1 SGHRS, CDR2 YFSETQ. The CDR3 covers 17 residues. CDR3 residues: CASSPSGTELAKNIQYF. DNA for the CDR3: TGCGCCAGCAGCCCCTCCGGGACAGAACTAGCCAAAAACATTCAGTACTTC. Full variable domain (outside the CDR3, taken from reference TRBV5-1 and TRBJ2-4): KAGVTQTPRYLIKTRGQQVTLSCSPISGHRSVSWYQQTPGQGLQFLFEYFSETQRNKGNFPGRFSGRQFSNSRSEMNVSTLELGDSALYLCASSPSGTELAKNIQYFGAGTRLSVL.

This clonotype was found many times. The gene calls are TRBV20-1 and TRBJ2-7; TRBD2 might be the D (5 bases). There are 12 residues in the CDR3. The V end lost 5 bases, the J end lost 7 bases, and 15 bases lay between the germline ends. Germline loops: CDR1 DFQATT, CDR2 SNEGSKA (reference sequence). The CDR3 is CSALLNGGEQYF. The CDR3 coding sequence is TGCAGTGCTCTGCTTAACGGAGGAGAGCAGTACTTC.

CDR3 amino acids: CASSLYGRMEHTDTQYF. The CDR3 coding sequence is TGCGCCAGCAGCTTGTACGGGAGAATGGAGCACACAGATACGCAGTATTTT. The chain links TRBV5-1 to TRBJ2-3; D perhaps matches TRBD2 (6 bases). Germline assignment: CDR1 SGHRS and CDR2 YFSETQ. CDR3 length: 17 residues. V shed 1 base and J shed 2 bases, with 17 bases lying between them.

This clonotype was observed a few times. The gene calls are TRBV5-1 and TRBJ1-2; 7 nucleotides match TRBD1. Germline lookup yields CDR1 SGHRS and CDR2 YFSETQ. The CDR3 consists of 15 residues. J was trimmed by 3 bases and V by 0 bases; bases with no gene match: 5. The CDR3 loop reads CASSLGDRDDYGYTF. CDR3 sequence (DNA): TGCGCCAGCAGCTTGGGAGACAGGGATGACTATGGCTACACCTTC. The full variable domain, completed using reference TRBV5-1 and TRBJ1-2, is KAGVTQTPRYLIKTRGQQVTLSCSPISGHRSVSWYQQTPGQGLQFLFEYFSETQRNKGNFPGRFSGRQFSNSRSEMNVSTLELGDSALYLCASSLGDRDDYGYTFGSGTRLTVV.

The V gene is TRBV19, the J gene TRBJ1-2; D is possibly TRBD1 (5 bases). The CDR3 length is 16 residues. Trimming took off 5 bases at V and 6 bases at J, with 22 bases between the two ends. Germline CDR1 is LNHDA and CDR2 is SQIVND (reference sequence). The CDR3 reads CASSPRPGPLGHGYTF. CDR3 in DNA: TGTGCCAGTAGTCCCCGACCGGGACCCCTGGGCCATGGCTACACCTTC.

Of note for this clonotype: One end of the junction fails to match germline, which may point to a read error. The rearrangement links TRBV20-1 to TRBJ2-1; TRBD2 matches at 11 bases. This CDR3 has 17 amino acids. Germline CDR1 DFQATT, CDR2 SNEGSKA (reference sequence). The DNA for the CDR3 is TGCTGTGCTGAGGAGGCTGATGGACTAGCGGGCTACAATGAGCAGTTCTTC. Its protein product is CCAEEADGLAGYNEQFF.

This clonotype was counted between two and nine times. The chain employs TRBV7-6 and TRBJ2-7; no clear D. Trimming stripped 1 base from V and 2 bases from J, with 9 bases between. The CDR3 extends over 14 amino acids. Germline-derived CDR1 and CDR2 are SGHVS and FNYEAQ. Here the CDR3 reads CASSLDGNTYEQYF. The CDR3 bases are TGTGCCAGCAGCTTAGACGGCAATACCTACGAGCAGTACTTC.

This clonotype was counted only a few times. CDR3 nucleotides: TGTGCCACCAGCAGAACCGGGACTGAGTACGAGCAGTACTTC. It yields the protein CATSRTGTEYEQYF. The rearrangement links TRBV15 to TRBJ2-7, with D possibly TRBD2 on 6 matching bases. The germline V and J ends were trimmed by 2 bases and 4 bases, with 12 bases remaining between them. The CDR3 sequence is 14 residues long. Per germline, CDR1 LNHNV and CDR2 YYDKDF (reference sequence). The complete variable domain, with remaining parts taken from reference TRBV15 and TRBJ2-7, reads DAMVIQNPRYQVTQFGKPVTLSCSQTLNHNVMYWYQQKSSQAPKLLFHYYDKDFNNEADTPDNFQSRRPNTSFCFLDIRSPGLGDTAMYLCATSRTGTEYEQYFGPGTRLTVT.

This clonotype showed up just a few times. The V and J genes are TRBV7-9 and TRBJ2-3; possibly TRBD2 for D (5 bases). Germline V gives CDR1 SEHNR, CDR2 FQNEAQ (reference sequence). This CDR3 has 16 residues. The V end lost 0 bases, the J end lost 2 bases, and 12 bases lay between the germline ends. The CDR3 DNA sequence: TGTGCCAGCAGCTTAGCGCTGGCGGAGGCCACAGATACGCAGTATTTT. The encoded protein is CASSLALAEATDTQYF.

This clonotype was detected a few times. CDR3 residues: CSARNTGSGSYNEQFF. CDR3 nucleotides: TGCAGTGCTAGAAATACAGGCTCGGGGTCCTACAATGAGCAGTTCTTC. This chain connects TRBV20-1 to TRBJ2-1; D is possibly TRBD1 or TRBD2 (5 bases each). Germline CDR1 reads DFQATT; CDR2 reads SNEGSKA (reference sequence). This CDR3 contains 16 residues. Trimming took off 2 bases at V and 1 base at J, with 15 bases between the two ends.

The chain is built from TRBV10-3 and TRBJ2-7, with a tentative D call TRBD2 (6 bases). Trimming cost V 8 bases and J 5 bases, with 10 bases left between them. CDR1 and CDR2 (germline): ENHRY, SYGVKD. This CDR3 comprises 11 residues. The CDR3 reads CAIDGGDEQYF. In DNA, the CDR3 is TGTGCCATCGATGGAGGGGACGAGCAGTACTTC.

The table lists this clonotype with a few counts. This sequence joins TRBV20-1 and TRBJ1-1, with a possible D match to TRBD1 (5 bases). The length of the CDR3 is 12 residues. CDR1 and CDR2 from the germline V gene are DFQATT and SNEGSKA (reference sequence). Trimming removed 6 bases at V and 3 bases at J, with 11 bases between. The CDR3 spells CSAGTRDTEAFF. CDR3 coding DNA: TGCAGTGCGGGGACGAGGGACACTGAAGCTTTCTTT.

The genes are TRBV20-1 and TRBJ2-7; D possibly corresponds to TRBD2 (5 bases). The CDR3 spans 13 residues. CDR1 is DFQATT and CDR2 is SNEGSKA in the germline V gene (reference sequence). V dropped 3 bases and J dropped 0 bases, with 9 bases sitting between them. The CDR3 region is CSARTGISYEQYF. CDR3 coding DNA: TGCAGTGCTAGGACGGGAATCTCCTACGAGCAGTACTTC.

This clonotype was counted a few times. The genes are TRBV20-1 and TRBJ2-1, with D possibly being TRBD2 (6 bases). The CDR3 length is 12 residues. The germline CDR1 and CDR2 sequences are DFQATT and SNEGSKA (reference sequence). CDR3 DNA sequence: TGCCTTGCCCGGAGGGCCGGGAATGAGCAGTTCTTC. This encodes CLARRAGNEQFF.

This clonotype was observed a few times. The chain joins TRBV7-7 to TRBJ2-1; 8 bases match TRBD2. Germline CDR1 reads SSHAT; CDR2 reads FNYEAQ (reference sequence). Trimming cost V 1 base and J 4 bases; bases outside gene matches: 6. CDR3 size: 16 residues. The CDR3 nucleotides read TGTGCCAGCAGCTTAGTTCCTAGCGGGTCATACAATGAGCAGTTCTTC. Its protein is CASSLVPSGSYNEQFF. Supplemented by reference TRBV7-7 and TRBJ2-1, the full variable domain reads GAGVSQSPRYKVTKRGQDVTLRCDPISSHATLYWYQQALGQGPEFLTYFNYEAQPDKSGLPSDRFSAERPEGSISTLTIQRTEQRDSAMYRCASSLVPSGSYNEQFFGPGTRLTVL.

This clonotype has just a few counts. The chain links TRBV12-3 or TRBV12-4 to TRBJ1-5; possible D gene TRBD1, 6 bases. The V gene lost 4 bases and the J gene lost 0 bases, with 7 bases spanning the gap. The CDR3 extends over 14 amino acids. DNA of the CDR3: TGTGCCAGCAGTTGGACAGTTAGCAATCAGCCCCAGCATTTT. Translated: CASSWTVSNQPQHF.

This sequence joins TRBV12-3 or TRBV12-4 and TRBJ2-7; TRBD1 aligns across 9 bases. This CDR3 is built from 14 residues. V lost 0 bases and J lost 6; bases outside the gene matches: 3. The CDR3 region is CASSLAGQGLEQYF. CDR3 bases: TGTGCCAGCAGTTTAGCGGGACAGGGCCTCGAGCAGTACTTC.

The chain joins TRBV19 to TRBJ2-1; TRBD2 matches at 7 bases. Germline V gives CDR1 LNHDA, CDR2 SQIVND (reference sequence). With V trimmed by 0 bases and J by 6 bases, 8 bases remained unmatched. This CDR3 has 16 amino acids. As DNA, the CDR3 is TGTGCCAGTAGTATAGATCGGGAGGAGAGTGGCAATGAGCAGTTCTTC. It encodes CASSIDREESGNEQFF.